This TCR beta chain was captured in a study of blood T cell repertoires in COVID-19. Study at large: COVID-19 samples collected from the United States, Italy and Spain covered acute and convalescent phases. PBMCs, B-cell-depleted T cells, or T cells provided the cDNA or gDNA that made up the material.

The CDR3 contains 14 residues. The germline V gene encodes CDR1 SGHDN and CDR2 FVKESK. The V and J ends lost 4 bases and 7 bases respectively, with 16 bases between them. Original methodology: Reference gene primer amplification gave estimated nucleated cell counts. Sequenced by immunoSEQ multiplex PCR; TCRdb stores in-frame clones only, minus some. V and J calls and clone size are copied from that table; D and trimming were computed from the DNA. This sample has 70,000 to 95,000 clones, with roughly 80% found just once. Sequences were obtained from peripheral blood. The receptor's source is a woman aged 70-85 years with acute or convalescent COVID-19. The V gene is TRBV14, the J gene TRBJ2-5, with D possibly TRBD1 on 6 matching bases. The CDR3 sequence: CASSRGTLTGTQYF. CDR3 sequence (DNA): TGTGCCAGCAGCCGTGGGACACTGACTGGGACCCAGTACTTC.